Shown below are 10 T cell receptor beta chains from a single sample sequenced in a study of T cell responses to AZD1222 COVID-19 vaccine listed by TCRdb under 2021. What this sample's time point label stands for: baseline before first vaccination. The library was generated by the immunoSEQ multiplex PCR assay. As stored in TCRdb, this immuneACCESS dataset retains in-frame rearrangements with V and J assigned. A fraction of the clones does not appear; measured against another copy, unresolved V genes explain less than half of the discrepancy, and the remainder lacks a known reason. The sample includes more than 150,000 clones, with more than 80% observed a single time. The ten largest clones add up to about 6% of the sample. The sample in question was peripheral blood, obtained on day 0 of AZD1222 vaccination. The receptor source for this set is an adult in good health.

A few counts support this clone. The V call is TRBV28, the J call TRBJ2-1; weak D call: TRBD1 (6 bases). V lost 6 bases and J 6 bases, leaving 12 bases between the germline ends. The CDR3 covers 13 residues. Germline assignment: CDR1 MDHEN and CDR2 SYDVKM. As DNA, the CDR3 is TGTGCCAGCAGGCGGCAGACAGGCAATGAGCAGTTCTTC. This encodes CASRRQTGNEQFF. Using reference TRBV28 and TRBJ2-1 for the parts outside the CDR3, the full variable domain is DVKVTQSSRYLVKRTGEKVFLECVQDMDHENMFWYRQDPGLGLRLIYFSYDVKMKEKGDIPEGYSVSREKKERFSLILESASTNQTSMYLCASRRQTGNEQFFGPGTRLTVL.

The chain combines TRBV10-2 with TRBJ2-2; maybe TRBD2 (5 bases). The germline gives CDR1 WSHSY, CDR2 SAAADI. V lost 2 bases, J lost 4 bases, and 14 bases lay in between. The CDR3 is made up of 16 amino acids. The CDR3 is CASSEPNGVGTGELFF. CDR3 sequence (DNA): TGCGCCAGCAGTGAGCCTAACGGGGTGGGCACCGGGGAGCTGTTTTTT.

This clone came up a few times. The V and J genes are TRBV28 and TRBJ1-3; a weak D match, TRBD1 (6 bases). Trimming removed 8 bases from V and 1 base from J, with 9 bases in between. The CDR3 covers 13 residues. CDR1 MDHEN and CDR2 SYDVKM come from the germline V gene. The CDR3 nucleotides read TGTGCCAGCGTAAGGGGGTCTGGAAACACCATATATTTT. Amino acids: CASVRGSGNTIYF.

This clone was counted a single time. V and J are TRBV24-1 and TRBJ2-1; no definite D call. Trimming cost V 5 bases and J 12 bases, with 10 bases left between them. Germline assignment: CDR1 KGHDR and CDR2 SFDVKD. The CDR3 extends over 11 amino acids. CDR3 nucleotides: TGTGCCACCAGTGTCAATGGGCGGCAGTTCTTC. Amino acids: CATSVNGRQFF.

To note about this clone: The same CDR3 also results from other DNA sequences found in this sample. The chain has TRBV20-1 and TRBJ2-5; no definite D call. This CDR3 has 11 residues. The germline CDR1 and CDR2 sequences are DFQATT and SNEGSKA (reference sequence). V lost 3 bases and J lost 1, with 3 bases in between. The CDR3 loop reads CSARTQETQYF. CDR3 DNA sequence: TGCAGTGCTAGGACCCAAGAGACCCAGTACTTC.

The chain is built from TRBV19 and TRBJ2-7, with D tentatively TRBD2 (6 bases). Germline-derived CDR1 and CDR2 are LNHDA and SQIVND (reference sequence). This CDR3 region has 15 residues. The V gene lost 3 bases and the J gene lost 5 bases, with 17 bases spanning the gap. CDR3 DNA: TGTGCCAGTAGTATGGGGAGGAGTAAGGTGGACGAGCAGTACTTC. It specifies CASSMGRSKVDEQYF.

This chain's CDR3 is CASRLAGRETQYF. CDR3 bases: TGCGCCAGCCGCTTAGCGGGTAGGGAGACCCAGTACTTC. The chain recombines TRBV10-2 with TRBJ2-5; TRBD2 agrees at 7 bases. Germline V gene lookup returns CDR1 WSHSY and CDR2 SAAADI. V shed 8 bases and J 5 bases; nucleotides not matched to a gene: 8. CDR3 size: 13 residues.

This clone came up once. The gene calls are TRBV6-1 and TRBJ1-5; no firm D call. Germline CDR1 is MNHNS and CDR2 is SASEGT. This CDR3 region has 14 residues. Between the trimmed V and J ends, which lost 2 bases and 4 bases, there was a span of 9 bases. CDR3 in DNA: TGTGCCAGCAGTGAATCGGGCAGTAATCAGCCCCAGCATTTT. Its protein product is CASSESGSNQPQHF.

V gene TRBV10-3 combines with J gene TRBJ1-2; possibly TRBD1 for D (6 bases). Per the germline V gene, CDR1 is ENHRY and CDR2 is SYGVKD. Trimming left V 6 bases short and J 0 bases short, with 14 bases between. The CDR3 spans 15 residues. DNA of the CDR3: TGTGCCATCAGCCAGCAGGGGAACGCTAACTATGGCTACACCTTC. Residues: CAISQQGNANYGYTF.

This chain uses TRBV12-3 or TRBV12-4 with TRBJ1-2; D uncertain. The CDR3 is 13 amino acids. V dropped 1 base and J dropped 1 base, with 4 bases sitting between them. In nucleotides, the CDR3 is TGTGCCAGCAGTTTAGGGGTTAACTATGGCTACACCTTC. Encoded protein: CASSLGVNYGYTF.